Given below is one TCR beta chain in context. CDR1 is LGHDT and CDR2 is YNNKEL in the germline V gene (reference sequence). V shed 0 bases and J 2 bases; nucleotides not matched to a gene: 7. The CDR3 loop spans 16 amino acids. This table comes from immunoSEQ multiplex PCR, and its TCRdb copy is limited to in-frame clones, with some not included. The sample lists some 340,000 clones; 75% to 90% were seen once. These data originate in a study of blood T cell repertoires in COVID-19. J is TRBJ2-7 and V is TRBV3-1 (or the pseudogene TRBV3-2); 7 bases map to TRBD2. This clonotype originated in a woman in her forties or fifties who had recovered from COVID-19. Sequenced material: PBMCs or T cells enriched from blood (not recorded which). The CDR3 spells CASSQDEIAGTYEQYF. The CDR3 region has the DNA TGTGCCAGCAGCCAAGATGAAATAGCGGGTACCTACGAGCAGTACTTC.